This T cell receptor (beta chain) stems from a study of blood T cell dynamics during melanoma immunotherapy. Libraries were prepared by immunoSEQ multiplex PCR; TCRdb keeps only in-frame clonotypes and omits some of them. This sample has roughly 14,000 clones, with around 85% found just once. Indicated time point: week 3, after first cycle of checkpoint inhibitor. The germline gives CDR1 SNHLY, CDR2 FYNNEI. Losses at the gene ends were 5 bases for V and 3 bases for J; bases not matched to a gene: 8. CDR3 size: 16 residues. This TCR was sampled from a human donor with melanoma. V usage is TRBV2 and J usage is TRBJ2-5, with TRBD2 matching 11 bases. Specimen: blood, collected from a patient treated with checkpoint blockade. DNA of the CDR3: TGTGCCAGCAGTCGGCTAGCGGGAGGTTATGAAGAGACCCAGTACTTC. This encodes CASSRLAGGYEETQYF.